The 30 T cell receptor beta chains given below trace back to one sample, sequenced in a study of blood T cell repertoires in COVID-19. Assay used: immunoSEQ multiplex PCR; TCRdb lists only in-frame clones, some missing. Of under 350,000 clones detected, around 86% appear once; the ten largest clones hold 1% to 1.5%. Sequenced material: peripheral blood. The receptors come from a man aged 65 to 79 with acute or convalescent COVID-19.

This chain links TRBV28 with TRBJ1-5, with D unresolved. Germline V CDR1 and CDR2: MDHEN, SYDVKM. Trimming removed 5 bases at V and 5 bases at J, with 16 bases between. This CDR3 is 15 amino acids long. In DNA, the CDR3 is TGTGCCAGCAGTCGCGGCGGAGGTTGGGATCAGCCCCAGCATTTT. As protein: CASSRGGGWDQPQHF.

J is TRBJ2-1 and V is TRBV19; no reliable D call. The germline V gene has CDR1 LNHDA and CDR2 SQIVND (reference sequence). This CDR3 has 15 amino acids. V was clipped by 1 base and J by 0 bases, with 7 bases between them. CDR3 nucleotides: TGTGCCAGTAGTATAGTCGCGAGCTCCTACAATGAGCAGTTCTTC. This translates into CASSIVASSYNEQFF.

The V gene is TRBV28, the J gene TRBJ2-5; 10 bases line up with TRBD1. CDR3 length equals 14 residues. V lost 3 bases, J lost 6 bases, and 4 bases stayed unmatched. Looked up from germline, CDR1 is MDHEN and CDR2 is SYDVKM. The chain's CDR3 is CASSLGQGLKTQYF. Here the CDR3 DNA reads TGTGCCAGCAGTTTGGGACAGGGGTTAAAGACCCAGTACTTC.

This clone was counted a few times. The chain has TRBV12-3 or TRBV12-4 and TRBJ2-5, with a tentative D call TRBD1 (6 bases). The V gene lost 5 bases and the J gene lost 4 bases, with 11 bases spanning the gap. The CDR3 totals 13 residues. CDR3 sequence (DNA): TGTGCCAGCAGTAATACAGGGTCAGAGACCCAGTACTTC. Encoded protein: CASSNTGSETQYF.

This clone has just a few counts. This rearrangement joins TRBV9 to TRBJ1-2, with 7 bases fitting TRBD1. Germline assignment: CDR1 SGDLS and CDR2 YYNGEE. J was trimmed by 7 bases and V by 4 bases; bases with no gene match: 4. This CDR3 spans 12 amino acids. The CDR3 bases are TGTGCCAGCAGCCCGTGGGACAGTGGCTACACCTTC. The encoded protein is CASSPWDSGYTF.

This clone was seen a single time. The V gene is TRBV29-1, the J gene TRBJ1-2, with 7 bases matching TRBD1. The germline gives CDR1 SQVTM, CDR2 ANQGSEA. V dropped 7 bases and J dropped 4; count of bases not matched to a gene: 6. The CDR3 totals 12 residues. The CDR3 reads CSGSTGSYGYTF. The DNA of the CDR3 is TGCAGCGGTTCGACAGGGTCCTATGGCTACACCTTC.

CDR3 loop: CSVEAGASREQYF. In DNA form, the CDR3 reads TGCAGCGTTGAAGCGGGAGCGTCCCGGGAGCAGTACTTC. This chain links TRBV29-1 with TRBJ2-7, with TRBD2 as a possible D gene (6 bases). Trimming removed 1 base at V and 7 bases at J, with 14 bases between. CDR1 is SQVTM and CDR2 is ANQGSEA in the germline V gene. The CDR3 is 13 amino acids.

This clone was observed a single time. The chain couples TRBV3-1 (or the pseudogene TRBV3-2) to TRBJ2-3; 11 nucleotides align to TRBD2. CDR3 length: 13 residues. The germline gives CDR1 LGHDT, CDR2 YNNKEL (reference sequence). V was pared by 10 bases and J by 4 bases, with 4 bases of the junction left unmatched. The CDR3 DNA reads as TGTGCCACCTCGACTAGCGGGGCAGATACGCAGTATTTT. Translated, it gives CATSTSGADTQYF.

The genes are TRBV3-1 (or the pseudogene TRBV3-2) and TRBJ2-7; TRBD2 matches at 7 bases. Trimming took 0 bases from V and 0 from J; bases not matched to a gene: 11. CDR3 size: 18 residues. Germline V gives CDR1 LGHDT, CDR2 YNNKEL (reference sequence). In DNA, the CDR3 is TGTGCCAGCAGCCAAGATAGGCGGACCGGGACTACCTCCTACGAGCAGTACTTC. This translates into CASSQDRRTGTTSYEQYF.

Only one count was recorded for this clone. The chain is built from TRBV10-2 and TRBJ2-7; TRBD2 matches at 8 bases. The CDR3 length is 15 residues. The trim removed 5 bases at V and 2 bases at J, leaving 8 bases unmatched. Germline V gene data show CDR1 as WSHSY and CDR2 as SAAADI. This chain's CDR3 is CASSYLAGPAYEQYF. For the CDR3, the DNA is TGCGCCAGCAGTTACCTAGCGGGTCCAGCCTACGAGCAGTACTTC.

The rearrangement uses TRBV28 and TRBJ1-2; 7 positions match TRBD1. V dropped 7 bases and J dropped 4; count of bases not matched to a gene: 6. The V gene's germline CDR1 is MDHEN and CDR2 SYDVKM. CDR3 length: 13 amino acids. The CDR3 sequence is CASTSQGVYGYTF. DNA for the CDR3: TGTGCCAGCACCTCCCAGGGGGTCTATGGCTACACCTTC.

The chain couples TRBV6-2 or TRBV6-3 to TRBJ1-2; TRBD1 matches 8 bases. This CDR3 contains 16 residues. The germline V gene has CDR1 MNHEY and CDR2 SVGEGT. V lost 3 bases and J lost 3; bases outside the gene matches: 9. In nucleotides, the CDR3 is TGTGCCAGCAGTTATTTGCCGGACAGGGAAGACTATGGCTACACCTTC. This codes for CASSYLPDREDYGYTF.

J is TRBJ2-3 and V is TRBV2; no firm D call. CDR3 length: 13 amino acids. The V end was cut by 5 bases, the J end by 1 base, with 7 bases between. CDR1 is SNHLY, CDR2 FYNNEI, per germline. The CDR3 loop reads CASSYSRTDTQYF. The DNA for the CDR3 is TGTGCCAGCAGTTACAGCCGCACAGATACGCAGTATTTT.

This sequence joins TRBV27 and TRBJ2-1; a possible D gene is TRBD1 (5 bases). V was shortened by 4 bases and J by 4 bases, with 8 bases between the two germline ends. In germline, CDR1 is MNHEY, CDR2 SMNVEV (reference sequence). There are 13 residues in the CDR3. The CDR3 reads CASSYDSYNEQFF. The CDR3 DNA reads as TGTGCCAGCAGTTACGACAGTTACAATGAGCAGTTCTTC.

V usage is TRBV2 and J usage is TRBJ1-5; 7 nucleotides align to TRBD1. Trimming at V came to 7 bases and at J to 2 bases, leaving 8 bases not matched to a gene. CDR1 and CDR2 (germline): SNHLY, FYNNEI. The CDR3 consists of 15 residues. CDR3 sequence (DNA): TGTGCCAGCACCAGACAGGGAGGAGGCAATCAGCCCCAGCATTTT. Its protein product is CASTRQGGGNQPQHF.

The chain is built from TRBV19 and TRBJ1-6; 7 bases map to TRBD1. The germline V gene encodes CDR1 LNHDA and CDR2 SQIVND (reference sequence). Trimming took 8 bases from V and 7 from J; bases not matched to a gene: 14. CDR3 length equals 16 residues. Written as DNA, the CDR3 is TGTGCCAGTGAAGCTCCTCCGGGACAGCGAAATTCACCCCTCCACTTT. Protein sequence: CASEAPPGQRNSPLHF.

The chain employs TRBV5-4 and TRBJ1-6, with TRBD1 matching over 9 bases. The CDR3 is made up of 14 amino acids. The ends lost 6 bases at V and 7 bases at J; junction bases unmatched: 5. The germline V gene has CDR1 SGHNT and CDR2 YYREEE (reference sequence). In DNA form, the CDR3 reads TGTGCCAGCAAGGGACAGGGATTGAATTCACCCCTCCACTTT. Translation: CASKGQGLNSPLHF.

The CDR3 protein is CASSRGPSGNTIYF. The CDR3 region has the DNA TGTGCCAGCAGCCGAGGGCCTTCTGGAAACACCATATATTTT. The chain carries TRBV6-5 and TRBJ1-3; D is uncertain. Germline V gene lookup returns CDR1 MNHEY and CDR2 SVGAGI. V gave up 6 bases and J gave up 1 base, with 10 bases separating them. This CDR3 comprises 14 residues.

This chain connects TRBV20-1 to TRBJ1-1; 10 nucleotides align to TRBD1. J lost 7 bases, V lost 3 bases, and 8 bases had no gene match. Germline lookup yields CDR1 DFQATT and CDR2 SNEGSKA (reference sequence). The CDR3 runs 14 residues. The CDR3 protein is CSASHTGQGIEAFF. The CDR3 nucleotides read TGCAGTGCTAGTCATACGGGACAGGGGATTGAAGCTTTCTTT.

This clone occurred a few times. The chain couples TRBV28 to TRBJ1-4; 7 bases agree with TRBD1. CDR1 and CDR2 from the germline V gene are MDHEN and SYDVKM. CDR3 length: 14 amino acids. The ends lost 10 bases at V and 5 bases at J; junction bases unmatched: 10. This chain's CDR3 is CAIGPGQRNEKLFF. CDR3 DNA sequence: TGTGCCATCGGGCCGGGACAGAGAAATGAAAAACTGTTTTTT.

The chain is built from TRBV5-1 and TRBJ2-3; D possibly corresponds to TRBD2 (6 bases). This CDR3 is 15 amino acids long. CDR1 and CDR2 (germline): SGHRS, YFSETQ. V was clipped by 2 bases and J by 2 bases, with 12 bases between them. The CDR3 DNA is TGCGCCAGCAGCTTCGGGACTCTGAACACAGATACGCAGTATTTT. Its translation: CASSFGTLNTDTQYF.

The V call is TRBV3-1 (or the pseudogene TRBV3-2), the J call TRBJ2-5; 8 bases are shared with TRBD1. The V and J ends lost 3 bases and 6 bases, in that order; junction bases with no gene match: 6. Per the germline V gene, CDR1 is LGHDT and CDR2 is YNNKEL (reference sequence). The CDR3 extends over 14 amino acids. The CDR3 DNA is TGTGCCAGCAGCCACGGACAGGGATCGCAGACCCAGTACTTC. The encoded protein is CASSHGQGSQTQYF.

This clone was seen only a few times. The V call is TRBV2, the J call TRBJ2-1, with 9 positions matching TRBD1. V shed 4 bases, J shed 5 bases, and the junction held 3 bases outside the gene matches. The length of the CDR3 is 14 residues. Germline V gene sequence: CDR1 SNHLY, CDR2 FYNNEI. The CDR3 DNA reads TGTGCCAGCAGTGGACAGGGGGGAAACAATGAGCAGTTCTTC. It encodes CASSGQGGNNEQFF.

This clone turned up a few times. J is TRBJ1-3 and V is TRBV5-8, with D perhaps TRBD1 (5 bases). This CDR3 contains 14 residues. Trimming took 4 bases from V and 4 from J, leaving 12 bases between them. Germline V lookup: CDR1 SGHTS, CDR2 YDEGEE. The CDR3 is CASSRGTYGNTIYF. Written as DNA, the CDR3 is TGTGCCAGCAGCCGCGGGACTTACGGAAACACCATATATTTT.

This chain links TRBV2 with TRBJ1-5, with 11 positions matching TRBD1. Germline CDR1 reads SNHLY; CDR2 reads FYNNEI. This CDR3 has 18 amino acids. V lost 2 bases and J lost 4; bases outside the gene matches: 10. CDR3 bases: TGTGCCAGCAGTGAAAGCTTCTTGGGGACAGGGGGGAATCAGCCCCAGCATTTT. As protein: CASSESFLGTGGNQPQHF.

The genes are TRBV6-1 and TRBJ2-5; perhaps TRBD1 as D (5 bases). In germline, CDR1 is MNHNS, CDR2 SASEGT. The V and J ends lost 3 bases and 5 bases respectively, with 10 bases between them. This CDR3 has 13 amino acids. The CDR3, as DNA: TGTGCCAGCAGTGATAGCAGGGTGGAGACCCAGTACTTC. It is translated as CASSDSRVETQYF.

The V gene is TRBV5-1, the J gene TRBJ2-3; D is possibly TRBD2 (5 bases). V shed 0 bases and J shed 3 bases, with 8 bases lying between them. This CDR3 has 14 residues. Per the germline V gene, CDR1 is SGHRS and CDR2 is YFSETQ. CDR3 coding DNA: TGCGCCAGCAGCTTGGCTGGCGGGACAGATACGCAGTATTTT. This encodes CASSLAGGTDTQYF.

A note on this clone: This sample includes further DNA sequences coding for the same CDR3. V usage is TRBV5-6 and J usage is TRBJ1-4; 10 bases are a match to TRBD1. Germline V lookup: CDR1 SGHDT, CDR2 YYEEEE. The CDR3 extends over 14 amino acids. Losses at the gene ends were 3 bases for V and 5 bases for J; bases not matched to a gene: 1. CDR3 nucleotide sequence: TGTGCCAGCAGCTCGGGACAGGGGAATGAAAAACTGTTTTTT. This sequence encodes CASSSGQGNEKLFF.

DNA for the CDR3: TGTGCCAGCAGCCAGGACAATCAGCCCCAGCATTTT. This translates into CASSQDNQPQHF. V and J are TRBV5-4 and TRBJ1-5; D unresolved. CDR3 size: 12 residues. CDR1 is SGHNT, CDR2 YYREEE, per germline (reference sequence). Trimming stripped 4 bases from V and 3 bases from J, with 5 bases between.

This rearrangement joins TRBV12-3 or TRBV12-4 to TRBJ2-7, with a possible D match to TRBD1 (6 bases). Trimming left V 2 bases short and J 6 bases short, with 11 bases between. The CDR3 runs 13 residues. DNA of the CDR3: TGTGCCAGCAGTTTACTATCGACAGGCGAGCAGTACTTC. It codes for CASSLLSTGEQYF.